This TCR beta chain emerged from a study of Ad26.COV2.S vaccination and SARS-CoV-2 variants. Data came from immunoSEQ multiplex PCR; TCRdb stores just in-frame clones and leaves some out. The profile shows some 330,000 clones, around 90% of them singletons. Treatment noted: 15 to 20 received Ad26.COV2.S at low or high dose, single or two shots; 5 received placebo; per-sample allocation not given. Samples were taken on day 63 after the first vaccine or placebo injection. Ad26.COV2.S expressed prefusion-stabilized spike from the original Wuhan strain. Germline CDR1 LNHDA, CDR2 SQIVND (reference sequence). J was trimmed by 8 bases and V by 3 bases; bases with no gene match: 7. This CDR3 has 14 residues.

The starting material was peripheral blood, obtained in a trial of Ad26.COV2.S vaccine versus placebo. This chain connects TRBV19 to TRBJ1-2; TRBD1 aligns across 9 bases. The receptor's source is a person between 18 and 65 years old who received the Ad26.COV2.S COVID-19 vaccine or a placebo. CDR3 sequence: CASSILGDRVGYTF. The DNA for the CDR3 is TGTGCCAGTAGTATCCTTGGGGACAGGGTCGGCTACACCTTC.